These 20 T cell receptor beta chains were all obtained from the same sample, sequenced in a study of T cells after yellow fever vaccination. TCRdb itself ran the 5' RACE reads through MiXCR, one entry per CDR3 protein. Of about 400,000 distinct CDR3 sequences listed, 6.2% are singletons. The sample here was PBMCs, taken 5 days after the yellow fever booster vaccination. Receptors were obtained from a man under 40 who received the YFV17D yellow fever vaccine.

This clonotype was counted many times. The CDR3 loop is CATSRDGEKLFF. Here the CDR3 DNA reads TGTGCCACCAGCAGAGATGGCGAAAAACTGTTTTTT. J is TRBJ1-4 and V is TRBV15; D ambiguous. CDR3 length: 12 amino acids. Per germline, CDR1 LNHNV and CDR2 YYDKDF (reference sequence). Trimming stripped 0 bases from V and 8 bases from J, with 4 bases between.

This clonotype appeared many times. The chain carries TRBV5-6 and TRBJ2-5; perhaps D is TRBD1 or TRBD2 (5 bases each). The CDR3 runs 14 residues. CDR1 and CDR2 (germline): SGHDT, YYEEEE. The V end lost 3 bases, the J end lost 5 bases, and 14 bases lay between the germline ends. CDR3 nucleotide sequence: TGTGCCAGCAGCTCTACGGGGCGGCGGGAGACCCAGTACTTC. It specifies CASSSTGRRETQYF.

This chain uses TRBV6-1 with TRBJ2-1; 9 nucleotides align to TRBD2. Germline trimming cut 6 bases from V and 6 bases from J; bases unmatched to any gene: 9. This CDR3 region has 15 residues. CDR1 is MNHNS and CDR2 is SASEGT in the germline V gene. CDR3 sequence (DNA): TGTGCCAGCAGATCGCCTAGCGGGAATCTCAATGAGCAGTTCTTC. This encodes CASRSPSGNLNEQFF.

This clonotype was observed a handful of times. This chain joins TRBV30 and TRBJ1-4; D is undetermined. The CDR3 runs 11 residues. Per the germline V gene, CDR1 is GTSNPN and CDR2 is SVGIG (reference sequence). V gave up 0 bases and J gave up 7 bases, with 3 bases separating them. CDR3 sequence: CAWSVLEKLFF. CDR3 DNA sequence: TGTGCCTGGAGTGTACTTGAAAAACTGTTTTTT.

This chain uses TRBV7-8 with TRBJ2-3; maybe TRBD1 (5 bases). V lost 6 bases and J lost 5, with 24 bases in between. CDR1 and CDR2 (germline): SGHVS, FQNEAQ. The CDR3 runs 17 residues. The CDR3 reads CASRLTAGMMVRDTQYF. CDR3 DNA sequence: TGTGCCAGCAGATTGACGGCAGGGATGATGGTGAGAGATACGCAGTATTTT.

This clonotype was observed a few times. The chain uses TRBV10-2 and TRBJ2-7, with no clear D. The germline CDR1 and CDR2 sequences are WSHSY and SAAADI. The CDR3 runs 13 residues. Deletions cut 7 bases from V and 5 bases from J, with 15 bases between. The CDR3, as DNA: TGCGCCAGCACCCTAAGTGGCGAGGACGAGCAGTACTTC. This sequence encodes CASTLSGEDEQYF.

A few counts support this clonotype. CDR3 in DNA: TGTGCCAGCAGCTCGCCCAGGGTGGGAGAGACCCAGTACTTC. The encoded protein is CASSSPRVGETQYF. The chain employs TRBV7-2 and TRBJ2-5, with a tentative D call TRBD1 (5 bases). Deletions cut 4 bases from V and 4 bases from J, with 13 bases between. There are 14 residues in the CDR3. The V gene's germline CDR1 is SGHTA and CDR2 FQGNSA.

This clonotype turned up a few times. The chain is built from TRBV12-3 or TRBV12-4 and TRBJ2-1; 9 nucleotides match TRBD2. With 8 bases clipped from V and 1 base from J, the junction kept 9 bases outside the gene matches. The CDR3 is 16 residues long. CDR3 sequence: CASLRPSGISYNEQFF. CDR3 sequence (DNA): TGTGCCAGCCTTAGGCCTAGCGGGATTTCCTACAATGAGCAGTTCTTC.

To note about this clonotype: Mismatch with germline at one junction end may stem from a read error. The chain is built from TRBV20-1 and TRBJ2-3; D possibly corresponds to TRBD1 (6 bases). This CDR3 has 14 residues. Germline values: CDR1 DFQATT, CDR2 SNEGSKA (reference sequence). This CDR3 is CCASLRGDADTQYF. CDR3 sequence (DNA): TGCTGTGCTAGTCTCAGGGGTGACGCAGATACGCAGTATTTT.

This clonotype has at least ten counts. The V and J genes are TRBV30 and TRBJ1-2; D not resolved. This CDR3 is 13 amino acids long. Germline CDR1 GTSNPN, CDR2 SVGIG (reference sequence). Trimming cost V 0 bases and J 1 base, with 6 bases left between them. The CDR3 sequence: CAWSVRGNYGYTF. The DNA of the CDR3 is TGTGCCTGGAGTGTACGGGGTAACTATGGCTACACCTTC. Complete variable domain (other parts from reference TRBV30 and TRBJ1-2): SQTIHQWPATLVQPVGSPLSLECTVEGTSNPNLYWYRQAAGRGLQLLFYSVGIGQISSEVPQNLSASRPQDRQFILSSKKLLLSDSGFYLCAWSVRGNYGYTFGSGTRLTVV.

The CDR3 spells CASSVGAGGHQETQYF. DNA for the CDR3: TGTGCCAGCAGCGTAGGGGCGGGAGGCCACCAAGAGACCCAGTACTTC. The V and J genes are TRBV9 and TRBJ2-5, with 8 bases matching TRBD2. V was pared by 0 bases and J by 0 bases, with 4 bases of the junction left unmatched. The CDR3 contains 16 residues. Per the germline V gene, CDR1 is SGDLS and CDR2 is YYNGEE.

This clonotype turned up a few times. The J gene is TRBJ1-1, the V gene TRBV12-3 or TRBV12-4; the D is unclear. This CDR3 is built from 12 residues. V shed 6 bases and J shed 8 bases, with 13 bases lying between them. The CDR3 loop reads CASRPGLQEAFF. Here the CDR3 DNA reads TGTGCCAGCAGACCCGGACTACAGGAAGCTTTCTTT.

This clonotype was seen a handful of times. This chain uses TRBV7-2 with TRBJ2-7, with a possible D match to TRBD1 (6 bases). The V end lost 5 bases, the J end lost 9 bases, and 23 bases lay between the germline ends. The CDR3 has 15 amino acids. The germline V gene encodes CDR1 SGHTA and CDR2 FQGNSA. The CDR3 sequence is CASSTDPGHQKWQYF. The CDR3 DNA sequence: TGTGCCAGCAGCACTGATCCGGGACACCAAAAGTGGCAGTACTTC.

The CDR3 coding sequence is TGCAGTGCTAGAGATCTCCAGGCGAGCTCCTATAATTCACCCCTCCACTTT. Translated: CSARDLQASSYNSPLHF. The chain employs TRBV20-1 and TRBJ1-6, with D uncertain. The CDR3 contains 17 residues. Germline V lookup: CDR1 DFQATT, CDR2 SNEGSKA (reference sequence). Trimming took 0 bases from V and 0 from J, leaving 12 bases between them.

A few counts support this clonotype. The chain links TRBV25-1 to TRBJ2-3; D may correspond to TRBD1 or TRBD2 (6 bases each). The CDR3 spans 15 residues. V lost 4 bases to trimming and J lost 1 base, with 12 bases between them. The V gene's germline CDR1 is MGHDK and CDR2 SYGVNS. DNA of the CDR3: TGTGCCAGCAGTGGGGAAGGGGGGCGCACAGATACGCAGTATTTT. This codes for CASSGEGGRTDTQYF.

This clonotype was picked up many times. This rearrangement joins TRBV7-9 to TRBJ1-1; possibly TRBD1 for D (5 bases). The CDR3 loop spans 12 amino acids. CDR1 and CDR2 from the germline V gene are SEHNR and FQNEAQ (reference sequence). Deletions cut 8 bases from V and 9 bases from J, with 16 bases between. The CDR3 reads CASGTQESKAFF. For the CDR3, the DNA is TGTGCCAGCGGAACACAGGAGTCGAAAGCTTTCTTT.

This clonotype was observed many times. The chain carries TRBV3-1 and TRBJ2-3; D remains ambiguous. CDR3 length: 11 amino acids. The germline V gene encodes CDR1 LGHDT and CDR2 YNNKEL (reference sequence). Trimming cost V 7 bases and J 3 bases, with 5 bases left between them. The chain's CDR3 is CASKQTDTQYF. CDR3 nucleotides: TGTGCCAGCAAACAGACAGATACGCAGTATTTT.

J is TRBJ1-2 and V is TRBV12-3 or TRBV12-4; no clear D gene. This CDR3 comprises 13 residues. V was trimmed by 5 bases and J by 2 bases, leaving 9 bases between them. The CDR3 protein is CASSQRRNYGYTF. Written as DNA, the CDR3 is TGTGCCAGCAGTCAAAGGAGGAACTATGGCTACACCTTC.

This clonotype was recorded at least ten times. The chain links TRBV10-3 to TRBJ2-7; D may be TRBD2 (6 bases). There are 15 residues in the CDR3. Looked up from germline, CDR1 is ENHRY and CDR2 is SYGVKD. Trimming stripped 2 bases from V and 6 bases from J, with 17 bases between. CDR3 nucleotides: TGTGCCATCAGTGAGCCACGGCCTAGCGAGGGCGAGCAGTACTTC. Translated: CAISEPRPSEGEQYF.

This clonotype was found many times. The chain joins TRBV6-1 to TRBJ1-1; TRBD1 matches at 9 bases. The CDR3 consists of 14 residues. CDR1 and CDR2 (germline): MNHNS, SASEGT. The ends lost 7 bases at V and 5 bases at J; junction bases unmatched: 8. This CDR3 reads CASTKGQGITEAFF. The CDR3, as DNA: TGTGCCAGCACTAAAGGACAGGGGATTACTGAAGCTTTCTTT.